The 23 T cell receptor beta chains given below trace back to one sample, sequenced in a study of Ad26.COV2.S vaccination and SARS-CoV-2 variants. TCRdb's copy holds only in-frame clones and misses some; the assay was immunoSEQ multiplex PCR. The profile covers fewer than 300,000 clones, with about 89% appearing a single time and about 3.1% taken by the ten largest. Treatment reported: 15 to 20 received Ad26.COV2.S at low or high dose, single or two shots; about 5 received placebo; per-sample allocation not given. Vaccine and placebo recipients were sampled on day 63 after the first injection. This specimen consisted of peripheral blood, obtained in a trial of Ad26.COV2.S vaccine versus placebo. The receptors shown here come from a person aged 18 to 59 who received the Ad26.COV2.S COVID-19 vaccine or a placebo.

The chain uses TRBV2 and TRBJ2-3; 9 bases align to TRBD2. Trimming took 7 bases from V and 3 from J; bases not matched to a gene: 8. Germline CDR1 and CDR2: SNHLY and FYNNEI. The CDR3 covers 15 residues. The CDR3 sequence is CASTVAGVRTDTQYF. The CDR3 region has the DNA TGTGCCAGCACCGTAGCGGGAGTGAGGACAGATACGCAGTATTTT.

V and J are TRBV4-2 and TRBJ2-1; 8 bases match TRBD1. CDR1 LGHNA and CDR2 YNFKEQ come from the germline V gene. The CDR3 has 15 amino acids. The V gene end was trimmed by 5 bases and the J gene end by 6 bases; junction bases not matched to a gene: 9. The CDR3 bases are TGTGCCAGCAGCTCTTATACAGGGGGACGCAATGAGCAGTTCTTC. This sequence encodes CASSSYTGGRNEQFF.

The chain uses TRBV5-1 and TRBJ1-3; weak D call: TRBD1 (5 bases). CDR3 length: 15 amino acids. CDR1 SGHRS and CDR2 YFSETQ come from the germline V gene. V gave up 4 bases and J gave up 1 base, with 12 bases separating them. CDR3 coding DNA: TGCGCCAGCAGCATTGGGACCGCGTCTGGAAACACCATATATTTT. Its translation is CASSIGTASGNTIYF. Complete variable domain (other parts from reference TRBV5-1 and TRBJ1-3): KAGVTQTPRYLIKTRGQQVTLSCSPISGHRSVSWYQQTPGQGLQFLFEYFSETQRNKGNFPGRFSGRQFSNSRSEMNVSTLELGDSALYLCASSIGTASGNTIYFGEGSWLTVV.

The V gene is TRBV30, the J gene TRBJ1-1, with D possibly matching TRBD1 (5 bases). The V gene's germline CDR1 is GTSNPN and CDR2 SVGIG (reference sequence). There are 13 residues in the CDR3. Between the trimmed V and J ends, which lost 0 bases and 2 bases, there was a span of 7 bases. CDR3 in amino acids: CAWSVGVNTEAFF. The CDR3, as DNA: TGTGCCTGGAGTGTAGGGGTAAACACTGAAGCTTTCTTT. Together with reference TRBV30 and TRBJ1-1, the CDR3 gives the full variable domain: SQTIHQWPATLVQPVGSPLSLECTVEGTSNPNLYWYRQAAGRGLQLLFYSVGIGQISSEVPQNLSASRPQDRQFILSSKKLLLSDSGFYLCAWSVGVNTEAFFGQGTRLTVV.

The chain joins TRBV6-6 to TRBJ1-2, with D uncertain. CDR1 and CDR2 from the germline V gene are MNHNY and SVGAGI (reference sequence). This CDR3 is 15 amino acids long. V was trimmed by 3 bases and J by 5 bases, leaving 16 bases between them. The CDR3: CASSYPAGGVYGYTF. The CDR3 bases are TGTGCCAGCAGTTATCCGGCAGGAGGAGTATATGGCTACACCTTC.

The chain is built from TRBV3-1 (or the pseudogene TRBV3-2) and TRBJ2-5; D is unresolved. Trimming pared 2 bases from V and 5 bases from J, leaving 21 bases between. Germline V gene data show CDR1 as LGHDT and CDR2 as YNNKEL (reference sequence). The CDR3 runs to 17 residues. The CDR3 loop is CASSQLRGAGYIETQYF. The CDR3 DNA reads as TGTGCCAGCAGCCAACTCCGCGGCGCTGGGTATATCGAGACCCAGTACTTC.

This chain connects TRBV6-2 or TRBV6-3 to TRBJ2-1; the match to TRBD2 covers 11 bases. Germline CDR1 and CDR2: MNHEY and SVGEGT. The V gene end was trimmed by 5 bases and the J gene end by 4 bases; junction bases not matched to a gene: 7. This CDR3 comprises 16 residues. CDR3 sequence (DNA): TGTGCCAGCAGTGCTCCTCTAGCGGGGGGATACAATGAGCAGTTCTTC. Protein sequence: CASSAPLAGGYNEQFF.

The rearrangement joins TRBV27 to TRBJ1-1; D is ambiguous. Germline CDR1 is MNHEY and CDR2 is SMNVEV (reference sequence). The V end was cut by 2 bases, the J end by 2 bases, with 6 bases between. The CDR3 runs to 13 residues. The CDR3 DNA sequence: TGTGCCAGCAGTTTAGAGGGAAACACTGAAGCTTTCTTT. Translated, it gives CASSLEGNTEAFF.

The chain uses TRBV3-1 (or the pseudogene TRBV3-2) and TRBJ2-2; 7 bases align to TRBD1. CDR3 length equals 16 residues. Trimming took 6 bases from V and 1 from J; bases not matched to a gene: 8. Germline assignment: CDR1 LGHDT and CDR2 YNNKEL (reference sequence). The CDR3 DNA is TGTGCCAGCAGTCATAGTAACAGGGGGAACACCGGGGAGCTGTTTTTT. Translated, it gives CASSHSNRGNTGELFF.

DNA for the CDR3: TGTGCCAGCTCCACCCAATCGGTCCTGAACACTGAAGCTTTCTTT. Amino acid sequence: CASSTQSVLNTEAFF. This rearrangement joins TRBV6-6 to TRBJ1-1; unclear D gene. Trimming left V 8 bases short and J 0 bases short, with 16 bases between. This CDR3 is built from 15 residues. CDR1 is MNHNY, CDR2 SVGAGI, per germline (reference sequence).

V gene TRBV3-1 (or the pseudogene TRBV3-2) combines with J gene TRBJ1-2; no definite D call. The ends were cut back, 0 bases at V and 3 bases at J, with 5 bases in the middle. The CDR3 is 13 amino acids. From germline, CDR1 is LGHDT and CDR2 YNNKEL (reference sequence). DNA for the CDR3: TGTGCCAGCAGCCAAGAACTGGACTATGGCTACACCTTC. Protein: CASSQELDYGYTF.

This rearrangement joins TRBV19 to TRBJ1-1; 9 bases map to TRBD1. The CDR3 is 14 amino acids. V shed 6 bases and J 6 bases; nucleotides not matched to a gene: 8. Per the germline V gene, CDR1 is LNHDA and CDR2 is SQIVND (reference sequence). The CDR3 protein is CASRTLTGGSEAFF. Here the CDR3 DNA reads TGTGCCAGTAGAACTTTGACAGGGGGTTCTGAAGCTTTCTTT.

V is TRBV6-2 or TRBV6-3 and J is TRBJ2-5, with 11 nucleotides matching TRBD2. The V gene's germline CDR1 is MNHEY and CDR2 SVGEGT. Trimming at V came to 5 bases and at J to 7 bases, leaving 9 bases not matched to a gene. The CDR3 is 15 residues long. DNA for the CDR3: TGTGCCAGCAGTCCCTTAGCGGGGGGGCTCGGGACCCAGTACTTC. It encodes CASSPLAGGLGTQYF.

The chain couples TRBV5-6 to TRBJ2-5, with D hard to call. Germline CDR1 reads SGHDT; CDR2 reads YYEEEE. The V end lost 0 bases, the J end lost 0 bases, and 6 bases lay between the germline ends. The CDR3 totals 14 residues. The CDR3 sequence: CASSLVSDQETQYF. As DNA, the CDR3 is TGTGCCAGCAGCTTGGTTTCAGACCAAGAGACCCAGTACTTC.

In regard to this clone: Other DNA sequences in the sample encode the same CDR3. The chain links TRBV19 to TRBJ1-2; TRBD1 aligns across 7 bases. After removal of 6 bases from V and 4 bases from J, the junction contained 2 bases not matched to a gene. Germline V lookup: CDR1 LNHDA, CDR2 SQIVND (reference sequence). CDR3 length: 12 residues. CDR3 amino acids: CASSGTVYGYTF. CDR3 DNA sequence: TGTGCCAGTAGCGGGACAGTCTATGGCTACACCTTC. The full variable domain, its missing parts supplied by reference TRBV19 and TRBJ1-2, is DGGITQSPKYLFRKEGQNVTLSCEQNLNHDAMYWYRQDPGQGLRLIYYSQIVNDFQKGDIAEGYSVSREKKESFPLTVTSAQKNPTAFYLCASSGTVYGYTFGSGTRLTVV.

V is TRBV10-3 and J is TRBJ1-1; 9 bases match TRBD1. This CDR3 is 13 amino acids long. Germline-derived CDR1 and CDR2 are ENHRY and SYGVKD. Losses at the gene ends were 6 bases for V and 6 bases for J; bases not matched to a gene: 5. CDR3 amino acids: CAISPGQGSEAFF. The CDR3 DNA reads TGTGCCATCAGCCCCGGACAGGGGTCTGAAGCTTTCTTT.

This clone was recorded once. J is TRBJ1-1 and V is TRBV11-1; D remains ambiguous. Trimming pared 2 bases from V and 0 bases from J, leaving 7 bases between. This CDR3 is built from 14 residues. Germline CDR1 and CDR2: SGHAT and FQDESV (reference sequence). CDR3 bases: TGTGCCAGCAGCTTAAACAGCATGAACACTGAAGCTTTCTTT. Protein: CASSLNSMNTEAFF.

The chain employs TRBV11-1 and TRBJ2-3, with 13 bases fitting TRBD2. V dropped 3 bases and J dropped 6; count of bases not matched to a gene: 6. The CDR3 has 16 residues. Per the germline V gene, CDR1 is SGHAT and CDR2 is FQDESV (reference sequence). The CDR3 nucleotides read TGTGCCAGCAGCTTCGGACTAGCGGGGGCCGGGGATACGCAGTATTTT. Translating it yields CASSFGLAGAGDTQYF.

This chain connects TRBV5-6 to TRBJ1-5; 7 positions match TRBD1. The junction had 6 bases not matched to a gene; V was cut back by 2 bases and J by 4 bases. The CDR3 sequence is 15 residues long. Per the germline V gene, CDR1 is SGHDT and CDR2 is YYEEEE. The DNA of the CDR3 is TGTGCCAGCAGCTTCGGGGCAGGGGGAAATCAGCCCCAGCATTTT. Protein sequence: CASSFGAGGNQPQHF. The full variable domain, completed using reference TRBV5-6 and TRBJ1-5, is DAGVTQSPTHLIKTRGQQVTLRCSPKSGHDTVSWYQQALGQGPQFIFQYYEEEERQRGNFPDRFSGHQFPNYSSELNVNALLLGDSALYLCASSFGAGGNQPQHFGDGTRLSIL.

The genes are TRBV7-2 and TRBJ1-2; D unresolved. The CDR3 runs to 13 residues. Germline CDR1 reads SGHTA; CDR2 reads FQGNSA. Trimming pared 2 bases from V and 6 bases from J, leaving 10 bases between. Here the CDR3 reads CASSLSWSDGYTF. The CDR3 region has the DNA TGTGCCAGCAGCTTATCATGGAGCGATGGCTACACCTTC.

The V and J genes are TRBV2 and TRBJ2-2; 8 bases agree with TRBD1. V gave up 1 base and J gave up 4 bases; unmatched junction bases: 5. The CDR3 consists of 16 residues. The germline V gene encodes CDR1 SNHLY and CDR2 FYNNEI. As DNA, the CDR3 is TGTGCCAGCAGTGAAGGGGACAGGTCAGGCACCGGGGAGCTGTTTTTT. Residues: CASSEGDRSGTGELFF.

The V call is TRBV6-4, the J call TRBJ2-7; a weak D match, TRBD2 (5 bases). This CDR3 is 14 amino acids long. The V and J ends lost 5 bases and 7 bases respectively, with 18 bases between them. Germline lookup yields CDR1 MRHNA and CDR2 SNTAGT. The CDR3, as DNA: TGTGCCAGCAGTAACGGACGAGTTGGACTGGAGCAGTACTTC. Protein product: CASSNGRVGLEQYF.

This chain joins TRBV29-1 and TRBJ1-2, with 7 bases fitting TRBD1. Germline CDR1 SQVTM, CDR2 ANQGSEA. The CDR3 extends over 14 amino acids. V lost 1 base to trimming and J lost 5 bases; unmatched junction nucleotides: 7. The CDR3 nucleotides read TGCAGCGTTGAAGGGGGACAGAAGGTTTATGGCTACACCTTC. Its protein is CSVEGGQKVYGYTF.